These 3 T cell receptor beta chains were sequenced from one sample in a study of T cell responses to AZD1222 COVID-19 vaccine. The protocol was immunoSEQ multiplex PCR, while the TCRdb copy is restricted to in-frame clones and leaves out a portion. The sample lists about 170,000 clones, around nine tenths occurring once. The sample was peripheral blood, taken 28 days after the second AZD1222 dose. The receptor source for this set is an adult who received the AZD1222 COVID-19 vaccine.

This clone was observed once. The rearrangement uses TRBV27 and TRBJ1-6; weak D call: TRBD1 (5 bases). V shed 0 bases and J shed 11 bases, with 20 bases lying between them. Looked up from germline, CDR1 is MNHEY and CDR2 is SMNVEV (reference sequence). This CDR3 contains 17 residues. CDR3 DNA sequence: TGTGCCAGCAGTTTATCCCCCAGGGAGACGATAAGCCCACCCCTCCACTTT. Protein product: CASSLSPRETISPPLHF.

CDR3: CAWTRQPLLNYGYTF. The DNA of the CDR3 is TGTGCCTGGACGCGACAGCCGCTTTTAAACTATGGCTACACCTTC. This chain connects TRBV30 to TRBJ1-2; possibly TRBD1 for D (5 bases). This CDR3 is 15 amino acids long. Germline lookup yields CDR1 GTSNPN and CDR2 SVGIG (reference sequence). V lost 4 bases and J lost 2, with 17 bases in between.

The chain joins TRBV7-2 to TRBJ1-3; TRBD1 aligns across 7 bases. Trimming at V came to 7 bases and at J to 4 bases, leaving 10 bases not matched to a gene. The CDR3 totals 15 residues. CDR1 is SGHTA, CDR2 FQGNSA, per germline. The CDR3 DNA is TGTGCCAGCACCCCTCAGGGGGGGTTAGGAAACACCATATATTTT. It encodes CASTPQGGLGNTIYF. The whole variable domain, remainder taken from reference TRBV7-2 and TRBJ1-3, is GAGVSQSPSNKVTEKGKDVELRCDPISGHTALYWYRQSLGQGLEFLIYFQGNSAPDKSGLPSDRFSAERTGGSVSTLTIQRTQQEDSAVYLCASTPQGGLGNTIYFGEGSWLTVV.